The sequence of this T cell receptor (beta chain) was determined in a study of cytomegalovirus exposure and HLA in healthy donors. It was with 60 Vbeta and 13 Jbeta primers that the PCR ran. Method: immunoSEQ multiplex PCR; TCRdb's copy keeps in-frame clones and lacks some. The repertoire holds about 140,000 clones, with 70% to 85% as singletons. The germline V gene encodes CDR1 SGHNT and CDR2 YYREEE (reference sequence). With 5 bases clipped from V and 10 bases from J, the junction kept 15 bases outside the gene matches. This CDR3 has 16 residues. The gene calls are TRBV5-4 and TRBJ2-1, with TRBD2 matching over 10 bases. This receptor was obtained from a man aged 35 to 55 in good health and CMV-seropositive. Input material: PBMCs. The CDR3 region has the DNA TGTGCCAGCAGAACATTCACTAGCGGGACAACCCCAGAGCAGTTCTTC. Translated, it gives CASRTFTSGTTPEQFF. Together with reference TRBV5-4 and TRBJ2-1, the CDR3 gives the full variable domain: ETGVTQSPTHLIKTRGQQVTLRCSSQSGHNTVSWYQQALGQGPQFIFQYYREEENGRGNFPPRFSGLQFPNYSSELNVNALELDDSALYLCASRTFTSGTTPEQFFGPGTRLTVL.